This TCR beta chain was sequenced during a study of T cells expressing NK-cell markers. Study in general: Sorted CD3+CD56-NKG2C+, CD3+CD56+NKG2C- and CD3+CD56+NKG2C+ T cells were the source of the TCR beta repertoires.

For each CDR3 protein, TCRdb gives one entry from its re-call of the 5' RACE reads, without DNA. The sample data list around 280,000 distinct CDR3 sequences. The source material was blood T cells: a sorted CD56 or NKG2C T cell subset, CD4+ or CD8+ T cells, or bulk PBMC T cells (not recorded which). The sequence came from a man aged 18 to 30 in good health.

The CDR3 spells CASSVGADGRQETQYF. V and J are TRBV12-3 or TRBV12-4 and TRBJ2-5; TCRdb outputs TRBD1, but without DNA this stays unchecked. The CDR3 totals 16 residues.